The 2 T cell receptor beta chains in this list originate from one sample, sequenced in a study of technical replicates of blood from several donors (dated by TCRdb to 2016 to 2017). Library generation was performed with the immunoSEQ multiplex PCR assay. The table was pulled from immuneACCESS by TCRdb, which kept in-frame rearrangements only. Such tables lose some clones; where checked, under half of the loss comes from unresolved V genes, and the rest has no known cause. The sample includes tens of thousands of clones, with about 90% observed a single time. Clones ranked in the top ten supply about 5.5% of the sample. Sequencing input: PBMCs. Receptors originate from a human donor in good health. Some clones in this sample may be carry-over from other donors' samples.

The rearrangement links TRBV11-2 to TRBJ2-1, with TRBD2 identical over 7 bases. CDR3 length: 17 residues. The germline V gene has CDR1 SGHAT and CDR2 FQNNGV. The V gene end was trimmed by 5 bases and the J gene end by 3 bases; junction bases not matched to a gene: 13. In nucleotides, the CDR3 is TGTGCCAGCAGCCCGTCCTTGCGGGAGCGGAACTACAATGAGCAGTTCTTC. Residues: CASSPSLRERNYNEQFF.

This clone was detected only a few times. An end of the junction differs from the germline gene, which may be a read error. The genes are TRBV11-2 and TRBJ2-6; D might be TRBD2 (7 bases). Germline CDR1 SGHAT, CDR2 FQNNGV. The CDR3 sequence is 11 residues long. The CDR3, as DNA: TGTGCCAGCAGCTTTAGGGGGGGACTATATTTC. Amino acid sequence: CASSFRGGLYF. The entire variable domain, with the rest obtained from reference TRBV11-2 and TRBJ2-6, is as follows: EAGVAQSPRYKIIEKRQSVAFWCNPISGHATLYWYQQILGQGPKLLIQFQNNGVVDDSQLPKDRFSAERLKGVDSTLKIQPAKLEDSAVYLCASSFRGGLYFGAGSRLTVL.